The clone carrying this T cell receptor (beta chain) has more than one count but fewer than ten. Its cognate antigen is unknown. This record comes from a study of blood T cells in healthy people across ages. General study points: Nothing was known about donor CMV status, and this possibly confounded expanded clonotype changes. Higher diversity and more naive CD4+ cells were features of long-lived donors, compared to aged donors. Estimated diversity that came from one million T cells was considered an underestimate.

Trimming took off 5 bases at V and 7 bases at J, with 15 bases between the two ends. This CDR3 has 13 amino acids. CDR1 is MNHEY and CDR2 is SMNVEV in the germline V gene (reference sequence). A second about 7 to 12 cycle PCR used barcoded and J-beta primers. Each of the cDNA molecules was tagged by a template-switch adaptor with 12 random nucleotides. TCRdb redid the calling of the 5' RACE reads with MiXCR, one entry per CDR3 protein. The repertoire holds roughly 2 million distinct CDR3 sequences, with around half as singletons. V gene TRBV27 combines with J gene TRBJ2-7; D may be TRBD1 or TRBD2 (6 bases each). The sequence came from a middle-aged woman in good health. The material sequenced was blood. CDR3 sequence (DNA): TGTGCCAGCAGTGACCAGGGGACTGGGGAGCAGTACTTC. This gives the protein CASSDQGTGEQYF.